Listed below are T cell receptor beta chains from one sample, sequenced in a study of cytotoxic CD8 clonotypes in ibrutinib-treated CLL. The data were produced by immunoSEQ multiplex PCR, yet TCRdb's version contains in-frame clones alone and is incomplete. The sample lists 15,000 to 20,000 clones, 81% occurring once. Sequencing was performed on PBMCs, taken before ibrutinib treatment. The receptors originated from a human donor with chronic lymphocytic leukemia. Both conserved end residues are part of each CDR3. Fields, in order: D gene, V gene, J gene, clone size, CDR3 DNA, CDR3 protein. The D gene is left open where the match is weak. Clone size is not always given. Where it is, it says once, few, many or a class for expanded clones.

TRBD1	TRBV9	TRBJ1-6	.	TGTGCCAGCAGCGTAGGTCCAGGGGGTAATTCACCCCTCCACTTT	CASSVGPGGNSPLHF
TRBD1	TRBV28	TRBJ1-1	.	TGTGCCAGCAGTTCAGGACAGGGGGCGCTAAAGTGGGCTTTCTTT	CASSSGQGALKWAFF
.	TRBV25-1	TRBJ2-7	.	TGTGCCAGCAGAAGGGGCTGGGTTGGTTACGAGCAGTACTTC	CASRRGWVGYEQYF
TRBD1	TRBV5-1	TRBJ1-4	.	TGCGCCAGCAGCTTGTCGTCAGGGGGTGGGAATGAAAAACTGTTTTTT	CASSLSSGGGNEKLFF
TRBD1	TRBV20-1	TRBJ1-2	.	TGCAGTGCTCGGACAGGGGAAGGCTACACCTTC	CSARTGEGYTF
.	TRBV11-2	TRBJ2-1	once	TGTGCCAGCAGCTCGCAGGGGGGGATAGGTAACAATGAGCAGTTCTTC	CASSSQGGIGNNEQFF
TRBD1	TRBV7-9	TRBJ1-2	.	TGTGCCAGCAGCTCCCGGGACAGCTATGGCTACACCTTC	CASSSRDSYGYTF
TRBD1	TRBV5-1	TRBJ2-5	once	TGCGCCAGCAGCTTGGCCGCTAGGACAGGGCAAGAGACCCAGTACTTC	CASSLAARTGQETQYF
TRBD1	TRBV27	TRBJ2-1	.	TGTGCCAGCAGTTCAAGGTATCGGACAGGGGCCCGCGGGGGAGGGAATGAGCAGTTCTTC	CASSSRYRTGARGGGNEQFF
.	TRBV30	TRBJ2-7	.	TGTGCCTGGAGTGTAACCCAGGACGAGCAGTACTTC	CAWSVTQDEQYF
TRBD1	TRBV5-5	TRBJ1-4	.	TGTGCCAGCAGCTTGGGTCGGGGACAGGGGGCGGTTAATGAAAAACTGTTTTTT	CASSLGRGQGAVNEKLFF
TRBD1	TRBV30	TRBJ2-7	.	TGTGCCTCGAGACAGGGAAGCTCCTACGAGCAGTACTTC	CASRQGSSYEQYF
.	TRBV6-1	TRBJ1-1	.	TGTGCCAGCAATGAAAGGATGGGGGGCGGCACTGAAGCTTTCTTT	CASNERMGGGTEAFF
.	TRBV11-2	TRBJ2-3	.	TGTGCCAGCAGCTTAGATATGAACACAGATACGCAGTATTTT	CASSLDMNTDTQYF
.	TRBV5-5	TRBJ1-1	.	TGTGCCAGCAGCTCACACACTAACACTGAAGCTTTCTTT	CASSSHTNTEAFF
TRBD1	TRBV7-9	TRBJ2-3	.	TGTGCCAGCAGCTTAGAAATCGGACAGGGGATCAGCACAGATACGCAGTATTTT	CASSLEIGQGISTDTQYF
TRBD2	TRBV4-3	TRBJ2-3	.	TGCGCCAGCAGCCAAGATTTGCTAGCGGGGCGCACAGATACGCAGTATTTT	CASSQDLLAGRTDTQYF
.	TRBV5-3	TRBJ1-1	.	TGTGCCAGAAGCTTTAGCTGGGAAGCTTTCTTT	CARSFSWEAFF